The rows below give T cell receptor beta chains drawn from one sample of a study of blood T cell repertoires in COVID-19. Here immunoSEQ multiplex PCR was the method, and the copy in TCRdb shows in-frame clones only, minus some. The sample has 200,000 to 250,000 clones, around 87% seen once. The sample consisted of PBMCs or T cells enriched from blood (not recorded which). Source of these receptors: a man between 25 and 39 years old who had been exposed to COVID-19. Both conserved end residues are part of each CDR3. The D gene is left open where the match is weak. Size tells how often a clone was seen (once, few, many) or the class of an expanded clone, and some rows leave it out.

CDR3nt: TGTGCCAGCAGCCCAAGCCCAGCTAGCGGCTATGGCTACACCTTC
CDR3aa: CASSPSPASGYGYTF
d_gene: -
j_gene: TRBJ1-2
abundance: -
v_gene: TRBV7-9

CDR3nt: TGTGCCAGCAGCTTAGGTTTAGCGGGGGGTCTAGATACGCAGTATTTT
CDR3aa: CASSLGLAGGLDTQYF
d_gene: TRBD2
j_gene: TRBJ2-3
abundance: -
v_gene: TRBV7-2

CDR3nt: TGCAGCGTTGCTTCGACAGGGGGCTCCTACAATGAGCAGTTCTTC
CDR3aa: CSVASTGGSYNEQFF
d_gene: TRBD1
j_gene: TRBJ2-1
abundance: -
v_gene: TRBV29-1

CDR3nt: TGTGCCAGCAGTCAAAAGGGTCGGGGGGGGCGCGGTCAGCCCCAGCATTTT
CDR3aa: CASSQKGRGGRGQPQHF
d_gene: -
j_gene: TRBJ1-5
abundance: -
v_gene: TRBV21-1

CDR3nt: TGTGCCAGCAGCTATTCAGGGATTCGAAGCACAGATACGCAGTATTTT
CDR3aa: CASSYSGIRSTDTQYF
d_gene: -
j_gene: TRBJ2-3
abundance: few
v_gene: TRBV7-3

CDR3nt: TGCGCCAGCAGCCAAGAGATACTGCACAGTCCTAACTATGGCTACACCTTC
CDR3aa: CASSQEILHSPNYGYTF
d_gene: -
j_gene: TRBJ1-2
abundance: -
v_gene: TRBV4-3

CDR3nt: TGTGCCAGCAGTTTAAGTAACGTTAGAAATAATTCACCCCTCCACTTT
CDR3aa: CASSLSNVRNNSPLHF
d_gene: -
j_gene: TRBJ1-6
abundance: -
v_gene: TRBV27

CDR3nt: TGCGCCAGCAGCCAACCCGACACCTACGAGCAGTACTTC
CDR3aa: CASSQPDTYEQYF
d_gene: -
j_gene: TRBJ2-7
abundance: -
v_gene: TRBV4-1

CDR3nt: TGTGCCTGGAGTAGACAGGCAGCTAACTATGGCTACACCTTC
CDR3aa: CAWSRQAANYGYTF
d_gene: -
j_gene: TRBJ1-2
abundance: -
v_gene: TRBV30

CDR3nt: TGCGCCAGCAGCTTGGAGGGACAGGGGATTTACGAGCAGTACTTC
CDR3aa: CASSLEGQGIYEQYF
d_gene: TRBD1
j_gene: TRBJ2-7
abundance: -
v_gene: TRBV5-1

CDR3nt: TGCGCCAGCAGCCAAGACTTAGATTCACCCCTCCACTTT
CDR3aa: CASSQDLDSPLHF
d_gene: -
j_gene: TRBJ1-6
abundance: -
v_gene: TRBV4-1

CDR3nt: TGTGCCAGCAGTGATCGTGGGGGGGTCACAGATACGCAGTATTTT
CDR3aa: CASSDRGGVTDTQYF
d_gene: TRBD2
j_gene: TRBJ2-3
abundance: once
v_gene: TRBV25-1

CDR3nt: TGCGCCAGCAGCCGGTGGGGGGACTCTGGGGCCAACGTCCTGACTTTC
CDR3aa: CASSRWGDSGANVLTF
d_gene: -
j_gene: TRBJ2-6
abundance: -
v_gene: TRBV5-1

CDR3nt: TGCGCCAGCAGCTTGAGTTTGGGTGAGGGTTACGAGCAGTACTTC
CDR3aa: CASSLSLGEGYEQYF
d_gene: -
j_gene: TRBJ2-7
abundance: -
v_gene: TRBV5-1

CDR3nt: TGTGCCAGCAGCTTAGCCACTAGCGGGGGGGCGAACTCCTACGAGCAGTACTTC
CDR3aa: CASSLATSGGANSYEQYF
d_gene: TRBD2
j_gene: TRBJ2-7
abundance: once
v_gene: TRBV7-2

CDR3nt: TGTGCCACCAGCTCTCTCAGGGGGGATGGCTACACCTTC
CDR3aa: CATSSLRGDGYTF
d_gene: TRBD1
j_gene: TRBJ1-2
abundance: -
v_gene: TRBV15

CDR3nt: TGTGCCAGCCGCATACCCGGACAGGGGAACACTGAAGCTTTCTTT
CDR3aa: CASRIPGQGNTEAFF
d_gene: TRBD1
j_gene: TRBJ1-1
abundance: -
v_gene: TRBV6-5

CDR3nt: TGTGCCAGCAGCAACCCGGGGGGGGGTGAGACCCAGTACTTC
CDR3aa: CASSNPGGGETQYF
d_gene: TRBD2
j_gene: TRBJ2-5
abundance: -
v_gene: TRBV11-1

CDR3nt: TGTGCCAGCAGCTCGCTTCAAGGGGTATCCGGGGAGCTGTTTTTT
CDR3aa: CASSSLQGVSGELFF
d_gene: -
j_gene: TRBJ2-2
abundance: -
v_gene: TRBV11-2

CDR3nt: TGTGCCAGTAGCGACAAGAGATTAAATGAAAAACTGTTTTTT
CDR3aa: CASSDKRLNEKLFF
d_gene: -
j_gene: TRBJ1-4
abundance: -
v_gene: TRBV19

CDR3nt: TGTGCCAGCAGCAAAGGAAGAACACCTCCACACGAGCAGTACTTC
CDR3aa: CASSKGRTPPHEQYF
d_gene: -
j_gene: TRBJ2-7
abundance: -
v_gene: TRBV21-1

CDR3nt: TGTGCCAGCAGCGTAGAAGCAGGGCCTACCAATGAGCAGTTCTTC
CDR3aa: CASSVEAGPTNEQFF
d_gene: -
j_gene: TRBJ2-1
abundance: -
v_gene: TRBV9

CDR3nt: TGTGCCAGCAGCTTGCAGGGGTCCGACGAGCAGTACTTC
CDR3aa: CASSLQGSDEQYF
d_gene: -
j_gene: TRBJ2-7
abundance: once
v_gene: TRBV5-4

CDR3nt: TGTGCCAGCAGCCAACTTAATCAGCCCCAGCATTTT
CDR3aa: CASSQLNQPQHF
d_gene: -
j_gene: TRBJ1-5
abundance: -
v_gene: TRBV3-1/TRBV3-2

CDR3nt: TGTGCCATCAGTGATCGGGGAAATGAGCAGTTCTTC
CDR3aa: CAISDRGNEQFF
d_gene: -
j_gene: TRBJ2-1
abundance: few
v_gene: TRBV10-3

CDR3nt: TGTGCCAGCAGTCTCCGACAGGAGGCCTACAATGAGCAGTTCTTC
CDR3aa: CASSLRQEAYNEQFF
d_gene: -
j_gene: TRBJ2-1
abundance: -
v_gene: TRBV5-4

CDR3nt: TGTGCCAGTAGTATAAGGCCCCCCGGCAGGGGGCTAATGCTGCTCTATGGCTACACCTTC
CDR3aa: CASSIRPPGRGLMLLYGYTF
d_gene: TRBD1
j_gene: TRBJ1-2
abundance: -
v_gene: TRBV19

CDR3nt: TGTGCCAGCAGCCAAGATGCTTCGGGGACTGAAGCTTTCTTT
CDR3aa: CASSQDASGTEAFF
d_gene: -
j_gene: TRBJ1-1
abundance: -
v_gene: TRBV3-1/TRBV3-2

CDR3nt: TGTGCCAGCAGTCCCGCCTACGAGCAGTACTTC
CDR3aa: CASSPAYEQYF
d_gene: -
j_gene: TRBJ2-7
abundance: few
v_gene: TRBV6-2/TRBV6-3

CDR3nt: TGTGCCAGCAGAGGGACTGGTTTTGGCTACACCTTC
CDR3aa: CASRGTGFGYTF
d_gene: -
j_gene: TRBJ1-2
abundance: -
v_gene: TRBV7-2

CDR3nt: TGTGCCAGCAGTTTATCGGGAGGGGGGAATGGCTACACCTTC
CDR3aa: CASSLSGGGNGYTF
d_gene: -
j_gene: TRBJ1-2
abundance: -
v_gene: TRBV27

CDR3nt: TGTGCCAGCAGGATTGGGACAGGGGACGAAAAACTGTTTTTT
CDR3aa: CASRIGTGDEKLFF
d_gene: TRBD1
j_gene: TRBJ1-4
abundance: -
v_gene: TRBV7-9

CDR3nt: TGTGCCAGTAGACCAGCTGGGACAGCTAACTATGGCTACACCTTC
CDR3aa: CASRPAGTANYGYTF
d_gene: TRBD1
j_gene: TRBJ1-2
abundance: once
v_gene: TRBV3-1/TRBV3-2

CDR3nt: TGTGCCAGCAGTAGATTCACAGGGGCCGATCCAGGATATAGCAATCAGCCCCAGCATTTT
CDR3aa: CASSRFTGADPGYSNQPQHF
d_gene: TRBD1
j_gene: TRBJ1-5
abundance: -
v_gene: TRBV6-6

CDR3nt: TGTGCCAGCAGCTCCCTATCAGATACGCAGTATTTT
CDR3aa: CASSSLSDTQYF
d_gene: -
j_gene: TRBJ2-3
abundance: -
v_gene: TRBV11-2